This is a list of T cell receptor beta chains from one sample in a study of immune evolution from preneoplasia to lung adenocarcinoma. Some clones are missing from TCRdb's copy, which holds only in-frame ones; the method was immunoSEQ multiplex PCR. The sample lists 25,000 to 30,000 clones, just under 75% occurring once. Sequenced: FFPE invasive lung adenocarcinoma tissue. The receptors were sampled from a person between 55 and 69 years old with invasive lung adenocarcinoma. Some clones in this sample may be carry-over from other donors' samples. Each CDR3 is given with its conserved first and last residue. D genes are given only for firm matches. Size is stated for part of the rows, as once, few or many counts, or as a class when the clone is expanded.

size,V,J,D,CDR3,DNA
.,TRBV4-2,TRBJ2-2,.,CASSQVSSGELFF,TGTGCCAGCAGCCAAGTTTCCAGCGGGGAGCTGTTTTTT
.,TRBV12-5,TRBJ1-1,TRBD1,CASGRPGQGKAFF,TGTGCTAGTGGTCGCCCCGGACAGGGAAAAGCTTTCTTT
.,TRBV6-1,TRBJ2-7,TRBD1,CASSQLGQGRSEQYF,TGTGCCAGCAGTCAACTCGGACAGGGGAGGAGCGAGCAGTACTTC
medium-sized,TRBV2,TRBJ2-2,.,CASSGRVGGELFF,TGTGCCAGCAGTGGGAGAGTGGGCGGGGAGCTGTTTTTT
.,TRBV6-6,TRBJ2-5,TRBD2,CASSPRTSGRETQYF,TGTGCCAGCAGCCCCAGGACTAGCGGGAGAGAGACCCAGTACTTC
few,TRBV7-7,TRBJ2-7,.,CASSHGPGLGYEQYF,TGTGCTAGCAGCCATGGCCCGGGGCTCGGGTACGAGCAGTACTTC
.,TRBV7-8,TRBJ2-2,.,CASSFDSLYPNTGELFF,TGTGCCAGCAGCTTCGATAGCTTATACCCGAACACCGGGGAGCTGTTTTTT
.,TRBV7-3,TRBJ2-5,.,CASSSGGGETQYF,TGTGCCAGCAGCTCCGGGGGCGGGGAGACCCAGTACTTC
.,TRBV2,TRBJ1-1,TRBD1,CASSEQGVGQGAEAFF,TGTGCCAGCAGTGAACAGGGCGTGGGACAGGGGGCTGAAGCTTTCTTT
few,TRBV10-3,TRBJ2-3,TRBD2,CAIRPTGTSRSDTQYF,TGTGCCATCAGGCCGACCGGGACTAGCCGCTCAGATACGCAGTATTTT
once,TRBV29-1,TRBJ1-1,.,CSVGRRTEAFF,TGCAGCGTTGGGCGTCGGACTGAAGCTTTCTTT
.,TRBV5-1,TRBJ2-7,TRBD1,CASSLFAGGSYEQYF,TGCGCCAGCAGCTTGTTTGCAGGGGGCTCCTACGAGCAGTACTTC
.,TRBV10-3,TRBJ2-7,.,CAIRRFGEAGEQYF,TGTGCCATCAGAAGGTTCGGGGAAGCCGGGGAGCAGTACTTC
.,TRBV21-1,TRBJ2-1,.,CASSRSTGRNEQFF,TGTGCCAGCAGCAGAAGTACAGGGAGGAATGAGCAGTTCTTC
few,TRBV5-1,TRBJ2-7,TRBD2,CASSSGTSDSYEQYF,TGCGCCAGCAGCTCCGGGACTAGCGACTCCTACGAGCAGTACTTC
.,TRBV7-7,TRBJ2-7,.,CASSSGHGYEQYF,TGTGCTAGCAGCTCGGGACACGGGTACGAGCAGTACTTC
.,TRBV18,TRBJ2-5,.,CASSPQETQYF,TGTGCCAGCTCACCTCAAGAGACCCAGTACTTC
.,TRBV28,TRBJ2-3,TRBD2,CASSDSGSGTDTQYF,TGTGCCAGCAGTGATAGCGGGAGTGGCACAGATACGCAGTATTTT
.,TRBV14,TRBJ2-1,TRBD2,CASSPQTSGTLAHNEQFF,TGTGCCAGCAGCCCCCAGACTAGCGGGACCCTAGCACACAATGAGCAGTTCTTC
few,TRBV30,TRBJ1-1,TRBD1,CAWISGQMNTEAFF,TGTGCCTGGATCTCGGGACAGATGAACACTGAAGCTTTCTTT
.,TRBV9,TRBJ2-2,.,CASSVAYTGELFF,TGTGCCAGCAGCGTAGCGTACACCGGGGAGCTGTTTTTT
.,TRBV9,TRBJ2-5,TRBD1,CASSPRDRVDETQYF,TGTGCCAGCAGCCCCCGGGACAGGGTTGACGAGACCCAGTACTTC
medium-sized,TRBV15,TRBJ2-1,.,CATSGRDRQQFF,TGTGCCACCAGCGGACGGGACCGCCAGCAGTTCTTC
.,TRBV18,TRBJ1-2,.,CASSPDTANYGYTF,TGTGCCAGCTCGCCAGACACTGCTAACTATGGCTACACCTTC
.,TRBV6-5,TRBJ2-1,TRBD1,CASSYPGQGKEVF,TGTGCCAGCAGTTATCCGGGACAGGGGAAGGAGGTCTTC
.,TRBV30,TRBJ1-5,.,CAWNLWGQPQHF,TGTGCCTGGAATTTATGGGGTCAGCCCCAGCATTTT
.,TRBV14,TRBJ2-1,TRBD2,CASSQALGGSGRAGEQFF,TGTGCCAGCAGCCAAGCTCTCGGGGGTAGCGGGAGGGCCGGGGAGCAGTTCTTC
few,TRBV6-6,TRBJ2-1,.,CASSQATNEQFF,TGTGCCAGCAGTCAAGCTACCAATGAGCAGTTCTTC
.,TRBV19,TRBJ2-7,.,CASSMGRVGEQYF,TGTGCCAGTAGTATGGGCAGGGTAGGGGAGCAGTACTTC
few,TRBV6-1,TRBJ1-5,.,CASSGWTVNQPQHF,TGTGCCAGCAGTGGTTGGACAGTCAATCAGCCCCAGCATTTT
.,TRBV9,TRBJ2-1,.,CASSPSPTAYNEQFF,TGTGCCAGCAGCCCCAGCCCCACAGCCTACAATGAGCAGTTCTTC
.,TRBV29-1,TRBJ2-6,.,CSVSKGHGASGANVLTF,TGCAGCGTTTCTAAGGGACACGGAGCCTCTGGGGCCAACGTCCTGACTTTC
.,TRBV18,TRBJ1-1,TRBD1,CASSPTAGGSGTEAFF,TGTGCCAGCTCACCCACCGCAGGGGGTTCGGGCACTGAAGCTTTCTTT
.,TRBV4-1,TRBJ2-4,.,CASSQGGTLRVNIQYF,TGCGCCAGCAGCCAAGGGGGGACGCTCCGGGTAAACATTCAGTACTTC
.,TRBV9,TRBJ1-2,.,CASSPGGSGGYTF,TGTGCCAGCAGCCCGGGGGGGTCTGGTGGCTACACCTTC
once,TRBV5-1,TRBJ1-1,TRBD1,CASSFGNTGGITEAFF,TGCGCCAGCAGCTTCGGCAATACAGGGGGCATCACTGAAGCTTTCTTT
.,TRBV7-8,TRBJ1-4,.,CASSLSVGYTNEKLFF,TGTGCCAGCAGCCTATCAGTGGGGTACACTAATGAAAAACTGTTTTTT
medium-sized,TRBV12-5,TRBJ2-3,TRBD2,CASGPGLASTDTQYF,TGTGCTAGTGGTCCGGGACTAGCGAGCACAGATACGCAGTATTTT
.,TRBV9,TRBJ2-3,.,CASSVGASQADTQYF,TGTGCCAGCAGCGTAGGGGCTAGTCAAGCAGATACGCAGTATTTT
.,TRBV7-9,TRBJ2-7,TRBD1,CASSLGQGSRVEQYF,TGTGCCAGCAGCTTGGGACAGGGGAGCCGCGTAGAGCAGTACTTC
.,TRBV27,TRBJ1-5,.,CASSFSAREGQPQHF,TGTGCCAGCAGTTTTTCGGCCAGGGAGGGGCAGCCCCAGCATTTT
.,TRBV7-9,TRBJ2-4,.,CASSLGYQGAFQYF,TGTGCCAGCAGCTTAGGCTATCAAGGGGCCTTTCAGTACTTC
medium-sized,TRBV19,TRBJ1-2,TRBD1,CASSMTGMKNYGYTF,TGTGCCAGTAGTATGACAGGGATGAAGAACTATGGCTACACCTTC
.,TRBV20-1,TRBJ1-1,.,CSALRDSVAFF,TGCAGTGCCCTGCGGGACTCTGTGGCTTTCTTT
.,TRBV29-1,TRBJ2-5,.,CSVNIIIQETQYF,TGCAGCGTGAATATAATTATCCAAGAGACCCAGTACTTC
.,TRBV7-2,TRBJ2-7,TRBD1,CASSVTGTEHSYEQYF,TGTGCCAGCAGCGTGACCGGGACAGAACACTCCTACGAGCAGTACTTC
few,TRBV20-1,TRBJ1-2,.,CSARDLNGYTF,TGCAGTGCTAGAGATTTAAATGGCTACACCTTC
.,TRBV6-5,TRBJ2-5,.,CASTATAETQYF,TGTGCCAGCACCGCAACCGCGGAGACCCAGTACTTC
.,TRBV6-5,TRBJ1-1,TRBD1,CASSYGQGASKAFF,TGTGCCAGCAGTTACGGACAGGGGGCGAGCAAAGCTTTCTTT
.,TRBV19,TRBJ2-5,TRBD1,CASSTDRVSETQYF,TGTGCCAGTAGTACAGACAGGGTATCGGAGACCCAGTACTTC
.,TRBV2,TRBJ1-5,.,CATGDVYSNQPQHF,TGTGCCACCGGAGACGTCTATAGCAATCAGCCCCAGCATTTT
.,TRBV11-2,TRBJ2-1,TRBD2,CASSPRAGDGNEQFF,TGTGCCAGCAGCCCGCGCGCGGGAGACGGCAATGAGCAGTTCTTC
few,TRBV7-9,TRBJ1-1,TRBD1,CASILDRETEAFF,TGTGCCAGCATCCTCGACAGGGAGACTGAAGCTTTCTTT
.,TRBV5-4,TRBJ2-5,.,CASRWQGNQETQYF,TGTGCCAGCAGATGGCAGGGGAACCAAGAGACCCAGTACTTC
.,TRBV5-1,TRBJ2-2,.,CASRQDPTGELFF,TGCGCCAGCAGACAGGACCCCACCGGGGAGCTGTTTTTT